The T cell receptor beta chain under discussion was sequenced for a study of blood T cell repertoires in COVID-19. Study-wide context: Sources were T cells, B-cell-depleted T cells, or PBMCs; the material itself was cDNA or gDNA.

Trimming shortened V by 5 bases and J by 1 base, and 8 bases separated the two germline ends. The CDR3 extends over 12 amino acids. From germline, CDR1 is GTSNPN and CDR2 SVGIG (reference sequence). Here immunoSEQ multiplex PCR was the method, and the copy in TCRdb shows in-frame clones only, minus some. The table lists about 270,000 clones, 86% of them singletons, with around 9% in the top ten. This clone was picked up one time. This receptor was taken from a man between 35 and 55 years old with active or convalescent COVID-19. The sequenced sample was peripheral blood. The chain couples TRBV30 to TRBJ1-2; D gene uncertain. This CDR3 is CAWGPSNYGYTF. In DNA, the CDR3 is TGTGCCTGGGGGCCCAGTAACTATGGCTACACCTTC.